This entry concerns a single T cell receptor beta chain. At one of its ends the junction is not consistent with the germline gene, which may arise from a read error. The record originates from a study of blood T cell repertoires in COVID-19. The overall study: Nucleic acid was either cDNA or gDNA, and it came from T cells, B-cell-depleted T cells, or PBMCs.

In the original workflow: Estimation of nucleated cell counts was performed using reference gene primer amplification. Clones were read by immunoSEQ multiplex PCR, and TCRdb kept only the in-frame ones, dropping some. Clone size and the V and J calls come from that table; the DNA yielded D and trimming. Of about 220,000 clones in the sample, around 80% were seen once. Looked up from germline, CDR1 is SGHTA and CDR2 is FQGNSA. The CDR3 totals 14 residues. The V gene is TRBV7-2, the J gene TRBJ2-5, with D possibly being TRBD2 (6 bases). This receptor was obtained from a woman aged 60-75 years who had recovered from COVID-19. Sequences were obtained from peripheral blood. The DNA of the CDR3 is TGTGCTAGCAGCCCGGGACTCCAGCCGGAGACCCAGTACTTC. Translation gives CASSPGLQPETQYF.